One sample yielded the 7 T cell receptor beta chains listed below, sequenced in a study of blood T cell repertoires in COVID-19. Produced via immunoSEQ multiplex PCR; TCRdb's table is partial and in-frame only. Of about 250,000 clones listed, approximately 90% are singletons. Sequencing used PBMCs or T cells enriched from blood (not recorded which). Receptors originate from a man aged 18 to 29 who had recovered from COVID-19.

This clone was recorded only once. This chain uses TRBV28 with TRBJ1-2, with D unresolved. V shed 7 bases and J shed 5 bases, with 14 bases lying between them. The CDR3 has 13 amino acids. Germline V CDR1 and CDR2: MDHEN, SYDVKM. CDR3 amino acids: CASTTDSGYGYTF. In nucleotides, the CDR3 is TGTGCCAGCACCACTGACTCCGGTTATGGCTACACCTTC.

V and J are TRBV30 and TRBJ2-3; 9 bases match TRBD1. The V segment lost 5 bases and the J segment 3 bases; nucleotides outside the gene matches: 9. Per the germline V gene, CDR1 is GTSNPN and CDR2 is SVGIG (reference sequence). The CDR3 runs 15 residues. The CDR3 region has the DNA TGTGCCTGGGGGGGGACAGGGTTTCGGACAGATACGCAGTATTTT. Protein: CAWGGTGFRTDTQYF.

The chain links TRBV2 to TRBJ2-7; a weak D match, TRBD2 (5 bases). The germline CDR1 and CDR2 sequences are SNHLY and FYNNEI. This CDR3 contains 13 residues. V was shortened by 4 bases and J by 2 bases, with 9 bases between the two germline ends. Here the CDR3 reads CASSGGQAYEQYF. The CDR3 coding sequence is TGTGCCAGCAGTGGAGGGCAGGCCTACGAGCAGTACTTC.

This chain uses TRBV11-2 with TRBJ1-2; TRBD1 matches at 11 bases. After removal of 5 bases from V and 7 bases from J, the junction contained 9 bases not matched to a gene. CDR1 is SGHAT and CDR2 is FQNNGV in the germline V gene. The CDR3 contains 15 residues. As DNA, the CDR3 is TGTGCCAGCAGCCCCAATAGGGACAGGGGGGCTGGCTACACCTTC. Protein sequence: CASSPNRDRGAGYTF. The full variable domain, completed using reference TRBV11-2 and TRBJ1-2, is EAGVAQSPRYKIIEKRQSVAFWCNPISGHATLYWYQQILGQGPKLLIQFQNNGVVDDSQLPKDRFSAERLKGVDSTLKIQPAKLEDSAVYLCASSPNRDRGAGYTFGSGTRLTVV.

This chain links TRBV7-9 with TRBJ1-3; the match to TRBD1 covers 8 bases. Germline trimming cut 6 bases from V and 4 bases from J; bases unmatched to any gene: 11. The CDR3 consists of 16 residues. CDR1 SEHNR and CDR2 FQNEAQ come from the germline V gene (reference sequence). CDR3 in amino acids: CASRDFTGGEGNTIYF. CDR3 sequence (DNA): TGTGCCAGCAGGGATTTCACAGGGGGAGAAGGAAACACCATATATTTT.

This chain uses TRBV6-1 with TRBJ2-3; perhaps TRBD2 as D (6 bases). Per germline, CDR1 MNHNS and CDR2 SASEGT. V was pared by 3 bases and J by 0 bases, with 10 bases between. CDR3 length: 15 amino acids. The DNA of the CDR3 is TGTGCCAGCAGTGATATAGCGGTTAGCACAGATACGCAGTATTTT. Encoded protein: CASSDIAVSTDTQYF.

This clone has only one observation. Here the CDR3 DNA reads TGCGCCAGCAGCTTTACGGGACAGGGATCGATCGGGGAGCTGTTTTTT. It specifies CASSFTGQGSIGELFF. This chain connects TRBV5-1 to TRBJ2-2; 9 bases map to TRBD1. Germline V gene sequence: CDR1 SGHRS, CDR2 YFSETQ. The CDR3 has 16 residues. J was trimmed by 7 bases and V by 2 bases; bases with no gene match: 9.